The 5 T cell receptor beta chains below come from one sample, sequenced in a study of Ad26.COV2.S vaccination and SARS-CoV-2 variants. Sequencing was performed with immunoSEQ multiplex PCR; in TCRdb, only in-frame clones are kept and a portion is missing. This repertoire shows fewer than 150,000 clones, just over 85% found once; its top ten account for approximately 5%. The starting material was peripheral blood, obtained after recovery from COVID-19. The receptors were gathered from a human donor who had recovered from COVID-19.

The rearrangement uses TRBV30 and TRBJ1-2, with D perhaps TRBD1 (5 bases). Germline V gene sequence: CDR1 GTSNPN, CDR2 SVGIG (reference sequence). This CDR3 spans 12 amino acids. Trimming removed 2 bases at V and 4 bases at J, with 8 bases between. The CDR3 spells CAWSPGAYGYTF. The CDR3, as DNA: TGTGCCTGGAGTCCTGGGGCCTATGGCTACACCTTC. Full variable domain (rest looked up from reference TRBV30 and TRBJ1-2): SQTIHQWPATLVQPVGSPLSLECTVEGTSNPNLYWYRQAAGRGLQLLFYSVGIGQISSEVPQNLSASRPQDRQFILSSKKLLLSDSGFYLCAWSPGAYGYTFGSGTRLTVV.

The table lists this clone with a count of one. The rearrangement links TRBV4-3 to TRBJ2-7; 7 bases match TRBD2. Germline V gene data show CDR1 as LGHNA and CDR2 as YSLEER. Trimming cost V 0 bases and J 4 bases; bases outside gene matches: 9. CDR3 size: 16 residues. The CDR3 nucleotides read TGCGCCAGCAGCCAAGATAAGTTTACGGGAGGTTACGAGCAGTACTTC. It translates to CASSQDKFTGGYEQYF.

This chain links TRBV4-3 with TRBJ1-4; D perhaps matches TRBD1 (6 bases). Germline V gives CDR1 LGHNA, CDR2 YSLEER. The CDR3 is 15 amino acids. V was shortened by 0 bases and J by 6 bases, with 11 bases between the two germline ends. The chain's CDR3 is CASSQERGADEKLFF. CDR3 coding DNA: TGCGCCAGCAGCCAAGAGAGGGGGGCCGATGAAAAACTGTTTTTT.

The chain carries TRBV19 and TRBJ1-5; D is possibly TRBD1 (5 bases). There are 15 residues in the CDR3. The germline V gene has CDR1 LNHDA and CDR2 SQIVND (reference sequence). Trimming cost V 5 bases and J 2 bases, with 13 bases left between them. The DNA of the CDR3 is TGTGCCAGTAGTGGGGGGGGAATGGGCAATCAGCCCCAGCATTTT. Protein sequence: CASSGGGMGNQPQHF. The full variable domain, with the rest looked up from reference TRBV19 and TRBJ1-5, is DGGITQSPKYLFRKEGQNVTLSCEQNLNHDAMYWYRQDPGQGLRLIYYSQIVNDFQKGDIAEGYSVSREKKESFPLTVTSAQKNPTAFYLCASSGGGMGNQPQHFGDGTRLSIL.

The V call is TRBV28, the J call TRBJ1-2, with 7 bases lining up with TRBD1. J was trimmed by 3 bases and V by 6 bases; bases with no gene match: 4. In germline, CDR1 is MDHEN, CDR2 SYDVKM. The CDR3 spans 13 residues. CDR3 sequence: CASRVGQHYGYTF. The CDR3 DNA follows: TGTGCCAGCAGGGTGGGACAGCACTATGGCTACACCTTC.